These T cell receptor beta chains were read from a single sample in a study of response to subunit inactivated influenza vaccine. One entry per CDR3 protein, called by TCRdb with MiXCR from the RT-PCR reads. The sample includes over 150,000 distinct CDR3 sequences, over 13% seen only once; the top ten take roughly 25%. The source was CD8+ T cells sorted from PBMCs, collected roughly 5 days after vaccination. These receptor sequences come from a man aged 50-59 years who received an inactivated influenza vaccine. CDR3s include the opening cysteine and the closing phenylalanine or tryptophan. D genes are given only for firm matches. The size of a clone is reported for some rows only, either as once, few or many, or as a class for expanded clones.

few | TRBJ2-2 | TRBV28 | TRBD2 | TGTGCCAGCAGTCTGACTAGCGGCTTCACCGGGGAGCTGTTTTTT | CASSLTSGFTGELFF
NA | TRBJ2-5 | TRBV5-1 | NA | TGCGCCAGCAGTACTCTACTGGGACCACAAGAGACCCAGTACTTC | CASSTLLGPQETQYF
NA | TRBJ2-2 | TRBV20-1 | TRBD1 | TGCAGTGCTAGAGGCTTTGGAACCGGGACAGAAACAAACACCGGGGAGCTGTTTTTT | CSARGFGTGTETNTGELFF
many | TRBJ2-1 | TRBV7-9 | NA | TGTGCCAGCAGCTTAGACGGGAATGAGCAGTTCTTC | CASSLDGNEQFF
few | TRBJ1-5 | TRBV15 | NA | TGTGCCACCAGCCCGGGACACCTGAATCAGCCCCAGCATTTT | CATSPGHLNQPQHF
few | TRBJ1-5 | TRBV6-2/TRBV6-3 | TRBD1 | TGTGCCAGCAGTTACTGGGACAGCTTAGAGCCCCAGCATTTT | CASSYWDSLEPQHF
few | TRBJ2-1 | TRBV5-1 | NA | TGCGCCAGCAGCTTGACCGGGCTACCCCTCAATGAGCAGTTCTTC | CASSLTGLPLNEQFF
NA | TRBJ2-3 | TRBV4-3 | NA | TGCGCCAGCAGCCACCCACCGGGTTATACGCAGTATTTT | CASSHPPGYTQYF
many | TRBJ1-1 | TRBV5-1 | TRBD1 | TGCGCCAGCAGCTGGACAGGGGATACTGAAGCTTTCTTT | CASSWTGDTEAFF
few | TRBJ2-7 | TRBV29-1 | NA | TGCAGCGTCGAGTGGCAGGGAACGAGTGAGCAGTACTTC | CSVEWQGTSEQYF
NA | TRBJ2-1 | TRBV6-2/TRBV6-3 | TRBD2 | TGTGCCAGCAGTTACTGGGGCAGGGAGGGTTACAATGAGCAGTTCTTC | CASSYWGREGYNEQFF